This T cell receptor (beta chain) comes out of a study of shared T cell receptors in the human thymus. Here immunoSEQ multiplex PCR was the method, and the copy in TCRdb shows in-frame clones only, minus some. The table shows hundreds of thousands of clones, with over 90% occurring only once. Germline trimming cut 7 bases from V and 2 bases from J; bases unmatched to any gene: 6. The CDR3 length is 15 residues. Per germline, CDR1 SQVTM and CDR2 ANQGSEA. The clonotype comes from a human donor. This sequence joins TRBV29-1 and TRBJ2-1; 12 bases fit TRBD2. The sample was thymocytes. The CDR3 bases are TGCAGCGGTGCTAGCGGGAGGGCTACCTACAATGAGCAGTTCTTC. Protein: CSGASGRATYNEQFF.